The clone carrying this T cell receptor beta chain was seen once. Its cognate antigen is unknown. The data belong to a study of CD8+CD57+ T cells in acquired aplastic anemia. On the study more broadly: Sorted cells (CD4+ and CD8+) yielded DNA amounts that averaged about 3.1 ug.

Genomic DNA, serving as template, underwent TCR beta VDJ and CDR3 profiling. Each CDR3 protein is one row after TCRdb ran MiXCR on the reads. Of about 190,000 distinct CDR3 sequences in the sample, around 50% were seen once. The germline CDR1 and CDR2 sequences are LNHDA and SQIVND (reference sequence). This CDR3 is built from 16 residues. Unmatched junction bases numbered 9, after V lost 8 bases and J lost 2 bases. General study points: Sharing between patients and controls was observed for around 30 CD8+ CDR3 sequences.

Specimen: sorted CD4+, CD8+, or CD8+CD57+ T cells (not recorded which) from PBMCs. The sequence was obtained from a human donor in good health, serving as a control. The V gene is TRBV19, the J gene TRBJ1-6; 7 bases align to TRBD1. CDR3 nucleotides: TGTGCCAGTCCCGCGACAGGGATTGCCTATAATTCACCCCTCCACTTT. This sequence encodes CASPATGIAYNSPLHF.